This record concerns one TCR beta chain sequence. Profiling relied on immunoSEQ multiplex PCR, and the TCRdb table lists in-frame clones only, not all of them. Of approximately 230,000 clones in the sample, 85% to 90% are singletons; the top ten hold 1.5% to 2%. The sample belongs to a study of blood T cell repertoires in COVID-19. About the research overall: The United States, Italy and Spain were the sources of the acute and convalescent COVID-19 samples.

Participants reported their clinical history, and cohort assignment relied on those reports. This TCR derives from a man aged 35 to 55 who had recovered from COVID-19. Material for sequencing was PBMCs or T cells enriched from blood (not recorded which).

CDR3 protein: CASSQGPLRDSSYEQYF. The CDR3 nucleotides are TGCGCCAGCAGCCAAGGCCCCCTCCGGGACTCTTCCTACGAGCAGTACTTC. The chain combines TRBV4-1 with TRBJ2-7, with D tentatively TRBD2 (6 bases). V was trimmed by 1 base and J by 1 base, leaving 17 bases between them. CDR3 size: 17 residues. Germline V CDR1 and CDR2: MGHRA, YSYEKL.